This paragraph reports one T cell receptor (beta chain). Its target is not known. The sample belongs to a study of CD8+CD57+ T cells in acquired aplastic anemia. In the study overall: Average DNA yield from sorted CD4+ and CD8+ cells was 3.2 ug. Regarding the study as a whole: It was found that about 31 CD8+ CDR3 sequences were shared between patients and controls.

Patients selected for sequencing had displayed CD8+CD57+ cell expansion by flow cytometry. Patients were therapy-naive when their blood was sampled. The use of genomic DNA as template underpinned the TCR beta VDJ and CDR3 profiling. TCRdb passed the reads through MiXCR, listing each CDR3 protein once. The sample consists of about 75,000 distinct CDR3 sequences, about three quarters of them appearing once. From germline, CDR1 is SGDLS and CDR2 YYNGEE. The length of the CDR3 is 15 residues. Trimming stripped 0 bases from V and 5 bases from J, with 14 bases between. The sequence derives from a human donor with aplastic anemia. Material: sorted CD4+, CD8+, or CD8+CD57+ T cells (not recorded which) from PBMCs. The V and J genes are TRBV9 and TRBJ2-5; possible D gene TRBD2, 6 bases. CDR3 protein: CASSVESGVGETQYF. In DNA, the CDR3 is TGTGCCAGCAGCGTAGAATCGGGGGTAGGGGAGACCCAGTACTTC.